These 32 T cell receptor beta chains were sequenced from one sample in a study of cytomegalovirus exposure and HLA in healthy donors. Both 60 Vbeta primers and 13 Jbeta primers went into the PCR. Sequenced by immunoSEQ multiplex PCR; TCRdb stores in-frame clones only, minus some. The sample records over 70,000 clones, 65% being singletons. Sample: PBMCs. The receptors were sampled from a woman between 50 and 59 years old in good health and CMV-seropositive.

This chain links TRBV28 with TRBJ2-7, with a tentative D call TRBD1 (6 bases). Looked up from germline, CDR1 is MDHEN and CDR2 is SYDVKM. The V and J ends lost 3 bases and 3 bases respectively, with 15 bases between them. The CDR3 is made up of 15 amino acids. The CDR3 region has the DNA TGTGCCAGCAGTTTGCCTACTACAGGGTTCTACGAGCAGTACTTC. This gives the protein CASSLPTTGFYEQYF.

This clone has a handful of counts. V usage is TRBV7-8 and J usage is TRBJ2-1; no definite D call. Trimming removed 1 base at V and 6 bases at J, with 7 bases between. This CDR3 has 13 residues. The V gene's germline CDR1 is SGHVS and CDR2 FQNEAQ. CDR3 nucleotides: TGTGCCAGCAGCTTAGTCCTCTCCAATGAGCAGTTCTTC. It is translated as CASSLVLSNEQFF. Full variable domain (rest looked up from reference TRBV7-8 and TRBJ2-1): GAGVSQSPRYKVAKRGQDVALRCDPISGHVSLFWYQQALGQGPEFLTYFQNEAQLDKSGLPSDRFFAERPEGSVSTLKIQRTQQEDSAVYLCASSLVLSNEQFFGPGTRLTVL.

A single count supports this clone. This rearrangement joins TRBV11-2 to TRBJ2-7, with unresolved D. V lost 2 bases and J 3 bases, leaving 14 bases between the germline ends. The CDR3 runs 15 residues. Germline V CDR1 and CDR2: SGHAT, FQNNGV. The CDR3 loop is CASSLISNSLYEQYF. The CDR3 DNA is TGTGCCAGCAGCTTAATTTCAAACAGCCTCTACGAGCAGTACTTC.

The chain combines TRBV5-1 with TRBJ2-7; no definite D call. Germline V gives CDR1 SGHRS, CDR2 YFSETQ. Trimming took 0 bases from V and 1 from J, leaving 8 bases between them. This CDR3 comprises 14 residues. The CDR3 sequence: CASSLAPTSYEQYF. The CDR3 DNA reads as TGCGCCAGCAGCTTGGCCCCAACTTCCTACGAGCAGTACTTC.

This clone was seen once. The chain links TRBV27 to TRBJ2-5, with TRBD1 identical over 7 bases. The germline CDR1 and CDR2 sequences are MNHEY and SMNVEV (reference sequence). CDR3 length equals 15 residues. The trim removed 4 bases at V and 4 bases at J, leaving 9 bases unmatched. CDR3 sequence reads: CASSSKGATGETQYF. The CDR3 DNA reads TGTGCCAGCAGTTCTAAGGGGGCCACGGGAGAGACCCAGTACTTC.

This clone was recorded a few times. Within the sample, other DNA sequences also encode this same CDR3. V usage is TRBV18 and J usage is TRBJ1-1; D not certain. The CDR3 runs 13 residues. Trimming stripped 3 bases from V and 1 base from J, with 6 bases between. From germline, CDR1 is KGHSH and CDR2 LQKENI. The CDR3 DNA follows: TGTGCCAGCTCACCGGGAGAGAACACTGAAGCTTTCTTT. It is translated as CASSPGENTEAFF.

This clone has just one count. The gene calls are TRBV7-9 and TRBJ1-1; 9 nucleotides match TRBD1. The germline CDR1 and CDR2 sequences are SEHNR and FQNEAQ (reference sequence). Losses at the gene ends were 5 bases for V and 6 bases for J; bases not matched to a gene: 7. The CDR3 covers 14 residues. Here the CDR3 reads CASSVGTGSPEAFF. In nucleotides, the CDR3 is TGTGCCAGCAGCGTCGGGACAGGGTCCCCTGAAGCTTTCTTT.

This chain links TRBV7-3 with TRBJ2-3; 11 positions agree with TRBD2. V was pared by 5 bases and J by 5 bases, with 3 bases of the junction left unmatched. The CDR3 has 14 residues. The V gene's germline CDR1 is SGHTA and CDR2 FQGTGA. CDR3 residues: CASSPGTSGDTQYF. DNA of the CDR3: TGTGCCAGCAGCCCCGGGACTAGCGGAGATACGCAGTATTTT.

This CDR3 reads CASSPGDNEQFF. CDR3 coding DNA: TGTGCCAGCAGCCCCGGGGACAATGAGCAGTTCTTC. The chain joins TRBV9 to TRBJ2-1; tentatively, D is TRBD2 (5 bases). Trimming took off 4 bases at V and 5 bases at J, with 7 bases between the two ends. CDR1 SGDLS and CDR2 YYNGEE come from the germline V gene. This CDR3 has 12 residues. The full variable domain, with the rest looked up from reference TRBV9 and TRBJ2-1, is DSGVTQTPKHLITATGQRVTLRCSPRSGDLSVYWYQQSLDQGLQFLIQYYNGEERAKGNILERFSAQQFPDLHSELNLSSLELGDSALYFCASSPGDNEQFFGPGTRLTVL.

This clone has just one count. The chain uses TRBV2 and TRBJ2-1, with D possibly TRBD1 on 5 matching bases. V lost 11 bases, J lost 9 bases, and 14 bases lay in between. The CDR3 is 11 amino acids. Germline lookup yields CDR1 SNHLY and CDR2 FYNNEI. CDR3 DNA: TGTGCCGTCGCAGGGAATAGTGAGCAGTTCTTC. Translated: CAVAGNSEQFF.

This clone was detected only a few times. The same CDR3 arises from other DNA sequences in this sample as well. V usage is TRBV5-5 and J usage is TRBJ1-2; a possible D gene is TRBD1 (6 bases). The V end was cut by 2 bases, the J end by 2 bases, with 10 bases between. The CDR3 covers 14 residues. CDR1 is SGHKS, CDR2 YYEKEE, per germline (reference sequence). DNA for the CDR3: TGTGCCAGCAGCTTTGGACAGACGAACTATGGCTACACCTTC. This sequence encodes CASSFGQTNYGYTF.

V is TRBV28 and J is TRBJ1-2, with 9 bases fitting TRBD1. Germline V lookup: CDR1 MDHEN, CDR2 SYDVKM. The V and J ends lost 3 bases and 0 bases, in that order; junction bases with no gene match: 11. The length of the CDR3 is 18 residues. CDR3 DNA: TGTGCCAGCAGTTTTAGCGGGACAGGGAGGAAATCTAACTATGGCTACACCTTC. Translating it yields CASSFSGTGRKSNYGYTF.

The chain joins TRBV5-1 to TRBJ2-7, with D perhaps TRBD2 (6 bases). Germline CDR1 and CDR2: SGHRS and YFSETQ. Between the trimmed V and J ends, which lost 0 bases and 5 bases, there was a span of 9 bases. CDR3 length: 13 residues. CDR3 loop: CASSLVTGDEQYF. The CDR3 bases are TGCGCCAGCAGCTTGGTGACGGGAGACGAGCAGTACTTC.

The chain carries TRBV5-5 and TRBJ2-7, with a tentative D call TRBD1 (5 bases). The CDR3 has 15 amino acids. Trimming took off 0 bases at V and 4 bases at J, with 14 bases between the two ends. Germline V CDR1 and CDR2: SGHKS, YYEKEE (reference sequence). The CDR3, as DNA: TGTGCCAGCAGCTTGGATCCTACAGGAGAGTACGAGCAGTACTTC. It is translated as CASSLDPTGEYEQYF.

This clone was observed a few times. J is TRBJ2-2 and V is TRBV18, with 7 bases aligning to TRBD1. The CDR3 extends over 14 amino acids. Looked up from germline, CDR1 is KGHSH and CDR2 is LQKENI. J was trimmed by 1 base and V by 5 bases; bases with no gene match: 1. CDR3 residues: CASSWTGNTGELFF. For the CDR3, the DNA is TGTGCCAGCTCATGGACAGGGAACACCGGGGAGCTGTTTTTT. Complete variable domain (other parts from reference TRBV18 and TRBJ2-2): NAGVMQNPRHLVRRRGQEARLRCSPMKGHSHVYWYRQLPEEGLKFMVYLQKENIIDESGMPKERFSAEFPKEGPSILRIQQVVRGDSAAYFCASSWTGNTGELFFGEGSRLTVL.

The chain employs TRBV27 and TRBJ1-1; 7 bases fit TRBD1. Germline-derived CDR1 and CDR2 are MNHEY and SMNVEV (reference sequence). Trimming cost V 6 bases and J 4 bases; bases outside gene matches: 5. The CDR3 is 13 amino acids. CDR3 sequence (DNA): TGTGCCAGCAGACGCCAGGGGGGCACTGAAGCTTTCTTT. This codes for CASRRQGGTEAFF.

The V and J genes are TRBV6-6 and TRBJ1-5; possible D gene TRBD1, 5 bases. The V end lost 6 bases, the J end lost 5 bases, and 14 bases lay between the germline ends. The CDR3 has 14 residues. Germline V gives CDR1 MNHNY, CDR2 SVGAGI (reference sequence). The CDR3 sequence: CASRTGDSYQPQHF. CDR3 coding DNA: TGTGCCAGCAGAACGGGTGACAGCTATCAGCCCCAGCATTTT.

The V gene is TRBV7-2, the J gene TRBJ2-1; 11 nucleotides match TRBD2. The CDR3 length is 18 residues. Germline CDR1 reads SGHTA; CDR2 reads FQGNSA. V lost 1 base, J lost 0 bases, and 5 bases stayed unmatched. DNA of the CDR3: TGTGCCAGCAGCTTAGGGTTTACTAGCGGGGGCTCCTACAATGAGCAGTTCTTC. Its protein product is CASSLGFTSGGSYNEQFF.

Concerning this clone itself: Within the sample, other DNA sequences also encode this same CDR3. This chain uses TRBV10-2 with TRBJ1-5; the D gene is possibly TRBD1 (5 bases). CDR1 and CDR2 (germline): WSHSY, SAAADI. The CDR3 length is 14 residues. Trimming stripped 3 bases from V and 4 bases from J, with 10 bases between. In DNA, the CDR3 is TGCGCCAGCAGTGACAGGGACTTAAATCAGCCCCAGCATTTT. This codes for CASSDRDLNQPQHF.

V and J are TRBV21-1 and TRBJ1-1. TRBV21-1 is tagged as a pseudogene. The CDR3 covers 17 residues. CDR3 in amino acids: CASSKAREVNRVWAAFF. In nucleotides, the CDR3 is TGTGCCAGCAGCAAAGCGCGGGAGGTGAACAGGGTATGGGCGGCTTTCTTT.

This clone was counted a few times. The chain's CDR3 is CSARLQEKLFF. The CDR3 DNA reads TGCAGTGCTAGACTACAGGAAAAACTGTTTTTT. The V gene is TRBV20-1, the J gene TRBJ1-4, with D hard to call. Germline CDR1 is DFQATT and CDR2 is SNEGSKA (reference sequence). V was trimmed by 2 bases and J by 8 bases, leaving 6 bases between them. CDR3 length: 11 amino acids.

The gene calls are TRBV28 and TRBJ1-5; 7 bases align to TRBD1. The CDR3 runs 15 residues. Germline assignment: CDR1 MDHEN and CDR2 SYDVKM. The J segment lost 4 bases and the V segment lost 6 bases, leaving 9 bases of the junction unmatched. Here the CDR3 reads CASSLSGTENQPQHF. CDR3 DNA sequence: TGTGCCAGCAGCCTTTCCGGGACAGAAAATCAGCCCCAGCATTTT.

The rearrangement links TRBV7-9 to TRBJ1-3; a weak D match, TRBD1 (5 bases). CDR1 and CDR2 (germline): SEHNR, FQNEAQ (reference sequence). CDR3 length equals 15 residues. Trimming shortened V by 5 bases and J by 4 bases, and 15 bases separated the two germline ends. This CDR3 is CASSHLSPGGNTIYF. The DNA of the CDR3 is TGTGCCAGCAGCCATCTCTCTCCAGGGGGAAACACCATATATTTT.

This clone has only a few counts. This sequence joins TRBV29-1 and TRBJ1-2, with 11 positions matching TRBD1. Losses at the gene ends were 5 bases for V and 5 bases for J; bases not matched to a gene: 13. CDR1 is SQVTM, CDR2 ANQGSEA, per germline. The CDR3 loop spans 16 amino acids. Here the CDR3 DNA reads TGCAGCGTTTCTGGGACAGGGGGTTTCCTCTCTTATGGCTACACCTTC. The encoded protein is CSVSGTGGFLSYGYTF.

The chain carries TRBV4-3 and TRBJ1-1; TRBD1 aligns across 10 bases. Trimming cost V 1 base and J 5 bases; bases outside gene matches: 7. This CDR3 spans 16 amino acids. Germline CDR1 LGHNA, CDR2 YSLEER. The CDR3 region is CASSQAWGQGWTEAFF. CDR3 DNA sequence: TGCGCCAGCAGCCAAGCTTGGGGACAGGGGTGGACTGAAGCTTTCTTT.

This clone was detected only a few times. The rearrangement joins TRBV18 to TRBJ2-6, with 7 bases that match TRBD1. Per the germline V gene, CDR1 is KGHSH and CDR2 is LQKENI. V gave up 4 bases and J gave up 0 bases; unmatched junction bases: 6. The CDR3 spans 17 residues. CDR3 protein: CASSREQGSSGANVLTF. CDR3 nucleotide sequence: TGTGCCAGCTCACGAGAACAGGGGAGCTCTGGGGCCAACGTCCTGACTTTC. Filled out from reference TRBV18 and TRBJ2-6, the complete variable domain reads NAGVMQNPRHLVRRRGQEARLRCSPMKGHSHVYWYRQLPEEGLKFMVYLQKENIIDESGMPKERFSAEFPKEGPSILRIQQVVRGDSAAYFCASSREQGSSGANVLTFGAGSRLTVL.

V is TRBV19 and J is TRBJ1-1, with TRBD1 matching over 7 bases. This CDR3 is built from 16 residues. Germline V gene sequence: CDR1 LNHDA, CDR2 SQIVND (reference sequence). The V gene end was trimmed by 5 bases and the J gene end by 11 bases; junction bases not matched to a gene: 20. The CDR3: CASSFRDSRKLWGAFF. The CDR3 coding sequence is TGTGCCAGTAGTTTCCGGGACAGCCGAAAATTGTGGGGTGCTTTCTTT.

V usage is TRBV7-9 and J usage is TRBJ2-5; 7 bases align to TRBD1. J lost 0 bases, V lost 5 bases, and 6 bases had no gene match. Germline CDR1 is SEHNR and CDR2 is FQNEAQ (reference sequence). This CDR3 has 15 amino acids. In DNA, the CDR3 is TGTGCCAGCAGCCTAATGGGACAGTACCAAGAGACCCAGTACTTC. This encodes CASSLMGQYQETQYF.

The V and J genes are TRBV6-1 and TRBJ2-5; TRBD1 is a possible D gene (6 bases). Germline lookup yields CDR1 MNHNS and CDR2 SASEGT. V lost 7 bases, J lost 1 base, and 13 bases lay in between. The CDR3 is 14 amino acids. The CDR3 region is CASTQTGFQETQYF. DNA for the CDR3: TGTGCCAGCACCCAAACAGGGTTCCAAGAGACCCAGTACTTC.

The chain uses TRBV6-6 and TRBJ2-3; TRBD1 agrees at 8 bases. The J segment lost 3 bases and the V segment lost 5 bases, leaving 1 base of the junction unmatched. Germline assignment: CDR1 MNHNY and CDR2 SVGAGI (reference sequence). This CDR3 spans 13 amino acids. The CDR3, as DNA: TGTGCCAGCAGTCGACAGGGGACAGATACGCAGTATTTT. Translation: CASSRQGTDTQYF.

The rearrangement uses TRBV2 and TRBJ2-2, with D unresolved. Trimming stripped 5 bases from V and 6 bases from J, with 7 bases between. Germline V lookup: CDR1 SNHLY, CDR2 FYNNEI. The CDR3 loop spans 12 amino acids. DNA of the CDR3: TGTGCCAGCAGTTCTTATGCCGGGGAGCTGTTTTTT. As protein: CASSSYAGELFF.

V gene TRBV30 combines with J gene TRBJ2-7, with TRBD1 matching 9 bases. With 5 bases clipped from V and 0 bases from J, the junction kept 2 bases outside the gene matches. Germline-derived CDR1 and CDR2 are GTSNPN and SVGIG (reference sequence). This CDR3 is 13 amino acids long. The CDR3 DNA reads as TGTGCCTGGGGGACAGGGAGCTCCTACGAGCAGTACTTC. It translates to CAWGTGSSYEQYF. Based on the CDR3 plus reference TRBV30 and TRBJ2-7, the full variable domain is SQTIHQWPATLVQPVGSPLSLECTVEGTSNPNLYWYRQAAGRGLQLLFYSVGIGQISSEVPQNLSASRPQDRQFILSSKKLLLSDSGFYLCAWGTGSSYEQYFGPGTRLTVT.